The next 14 T cell receptor beta chains were all read from a single sample in a study of cytomegalovirus exposure and HLA in healthy donors (dated by TCRdb to about 2017). Receptor libraries were prepared by the immunoSEQ multiplex PCR assay. The multiplex PCR relied on a mix of 60 forward primers for TCR Vbeta segments and 13 reverse primers for TCR Jbeta segments. TCRdb holds this immuneACCESS table with in-frame rearrangements only. Some clones are missing; in checked studies, unresolved V genes explain under half, and the rest has no known cause. In this sample the table shows about 110,000 clones, less than 70% of which occur a single time. The ten largest make up roughly 2.4% of the sample. The specimen sequenced was PBMCs. The receptors here all came from a woman in her 30s in good health and CMV-seronegative.

This clone was counted between two and nine times. V usage is TRBV5-6 and J usage is TRBJ1-6; a possible D gene is TRBD1 (5 bases). Looked up from germline, CDR1 is SGHDT and CDR2 is YYEEEE. Trimming took off 1 base at V and 13 bases at J, with 15 bases between the two ends. CDR3 length: 14 residues. The CDR3 reads CASSLRDSSSPLHF. Here the CDR3 DNA reads TGTGCCAGCAGCTTGAGAGACAGCTCTAGTCCCCTCCACTTT.

The sample holds one count of this clone. The rearrangement joins TRBV4-3 to TRBJ1-4; a possible D gene is TRBD1 (5 bases). The ends were cut back, 1 base at V and 15 bases at J, with 18 bases in the middle. The CDR3 is 14 amino acids. In germline, CDR1 is LGHNA, CDR2 YSLEER. CDR3 in amino acids: CASSQGPHGGLMFF. The CDR3 bases are TGCGCCAGCAGCCAAGGACCCCACGGGGGTTTAATGTTTTTT.

The chain recombines TRBV29-1 with TRBJ2-5, with 8 bases that match TRBD2. The J call may not be correct, given that the DNA end is closer to TRBJ2-7. Germline CDR1 and CDR2: SQVTM and ANQGSEA. The CDR3 runs 17 residues. CDR3 sequence: CSVEDQDLLAVHYEQYF. The CDR3 DNA reads as TGCAGCGTTGAAGATCAGGATTTACTAGCGGTTCACTACGAGCAGTACTTC.

The rearrangement uses TRBV28 and TRBJ1-5; D perhaps matches TRBD1 (6 bases). Between the trimmed V and J ends, which lost 7 bases and 0 bases, there was a span of 10 bases. Germline loops: CDR1 MDHEN, CDR2 SYDVKM. The CDR3 contains 14 residues. In DNA form, the CDR3 reads TGTGCCAGCAAAGGGGGAAATAGCAATCAGCCCCAGCATTTT. It yields the protein CASKGGNSNQPQHF.

V is TRBV25-1 and J is TRBJ2-1; 8 positions agree with TRBD1. Germline trimming cut 8 bases from V and 6 bases from J; bases unmatched to any gene: 6. The CDR3 extends over 13 amino acids. The germline V gene has CDR1 MGHDK and CDR2 SYGVNS. CDR3 DNA sequence: TGTGCCAGCGTCCTCACAGGGGGCAATGAGCAGTTCTTC. Protein: CASVLTGGNEQFF.

The CDR3 sequence is CASGLGAGSPYNEQFF. The CDR3 DNA follows: TGTGCTAGTGGCCTTGGGGCCGGGAGTCCCTACAATGAGCAGTTCTTC. This chain joins TRBV12-5 and TRBJ2-1; possible D gene TRBD2, 6 bases. V was shortened by 6 bases and J by 2 bases, with 17 bases between the two germline ends. CDR1 is LGHNT, CDR2 FRNRAP, per germline. The CDR3 sequence is 16 residues long.

This clone was detected only a few times. V usage is TRBV9 and J usage is TRBJ1-3, with a possible D match to TRBD1 (5 bases). Trimming removed 8 bases from V and 3 bases from J, with 15 bases in between. Germline lookup yields CDR1 SGDLS and CDR2 YYNGEE. This CDR3 has 14 residues. CDR3 protein: CASRQGLFGNTIYF. The CDR3 DNA is TGTGCCAGTAGGCAGGGACTCTTTGGAAACACCATATATTTT.

The rearrangement uses TRBV5-1 and TRBJ1-5; maybe TRBD1 (5 bases). Germline-derived CDR1 and CDR2 are SGHRS and YFSETQ. Trimming cost V 8 bases and J 7 bases, with 22 bases left between them. The CDR3 length is 15 residues. The CDR3 DNA reads as TGCGCCAGTACACCAACCGGGAGGGACGGGCAGCCCCAGCATTTT. Protein: CASTPTGRDGQPQHF.

The J gene is TRBJ1-2, the V gene TRBV28, with 12 bases aligning to TRBD1. V lost 5 bases and J lost 8; bases outside the gene matches: 18. CDR3 length: 18 residues. Per the germline V gene, CDR1 is MDHEN and CDR2 is SYDVKM. CDR3 protein: CASSPRDRGRQRSRGYTF. The CDR3 nucleotides read TGTGCCAGCAGTCCTAGGGACAGGGGGCGCCAGCGGTCTAGGGGCTACACCTTC.

The CDR3 coding sequence is TGTGCCAGTAGTCCCCCGCCAGGGGACAGGACCTATAGCAATCAGCCCCAGCATTTT. Residues: CASSPPPGDRTYSNQPQHF. V gene TRBV19 combines with J gene TRBJ1-5; 8 bases agree with TRBD1. The V segment lost 5 bases and the J segment 0 bases; nucleotides outside the gene matches: 15. Germline V lookup: CDR1 LNHDA, CDR2 SQIVND (reference sequence). There are 19 residues in the CDR3.

A single count supports this clone. J is TRBJ2-2 and V is TRBV29-1; 8 bases agree with TRBD2. The CDR3 covers 13 residues. V trimming: 6 bases; J trimming: 0 bases; junction bases outside the gene matches: 0. Germline CDR1 and CDR2: SQVTM and ANQGSEA. CDR3: CSVGRANTGELFF. As DNA, the CDR3 is TGCAGCGTCGGGAGGGCGAACACCGGGGAGCTGTTTTTT.

The chain carries TRBV2 and TRBJ2-5, with 7 bases fitting TRBD2. This CDR3 comprises 15 residues. With 4 bases clipped from V and 5 bases from J, the junction kept 10 bases outside the gene matches. Germline V gene sequence: CDR1 SNHLY, CDR2 FYNNEI. The DNA for the CDR3 is TGTGCCAGCAGTGGACCGACTAGCTACGTGGAGACCCAGTACTTC. This encodes CASSGPTSYVETQYF.

This clone was detected only a few times. The chain carries TRBV19 and TRBJ1-3; 7 bases are shared with TRBD1. The germline gives CDR1 LNHDA, CDR2 SQIVND (reference sequence). V gave up 7 bases and J gave up 2 bases; unmatched junction bases: 8. This CDR3 has 15 amino acids. The CDR3 protein is CASTTSTGAGNTIYF. CDR3 in DNA: TGTGCCAGTACCACCTCTACAGGGGCTGGAAACACCATATATTTT.

The chain has TRBV27 and TRBJ2-1; 8 nucleotides agree with TRBD2. The V gene's germline CDR1 is MNHEY and CDR2 SMNVEV (reference sequence). V trimming: 5 bases; J trimming: 9 bases; junction bases outside the gene matches: 18. The CDR3 length is 17 residues. DNA for the CDR3: TGTGCCAGCAGTCCACTCTCGGCTAGCGGGTTGTATACTGAGCAGTTCTTC. It specifies CASSPLSASGLYTEQFF.